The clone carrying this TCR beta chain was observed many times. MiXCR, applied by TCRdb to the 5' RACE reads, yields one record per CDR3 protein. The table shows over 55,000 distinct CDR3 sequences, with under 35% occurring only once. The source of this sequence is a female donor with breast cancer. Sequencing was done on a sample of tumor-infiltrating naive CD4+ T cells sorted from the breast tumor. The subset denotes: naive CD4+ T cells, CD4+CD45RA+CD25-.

The CDR3 region has the DNA TGCGCCAGCAGCTTGACGGACAGGGGAAACATTCAGTACTTC. Translating it yields CASSLTDRGNIQYF. The rearrangement uses TRBV5-1 and TRBJ2-4, with TRBD1 matching over 9 bases. The CDR3 length is 14 residues. V shed 1 base, J shed 6 bases, and the junction held 2 bases outside the gene matches. Germline V gene data show CDR1 as SGHRS and CDR2 as YFSETQ.